This T cell receptor beta chain was sequenced in a study of blood T cells in healthy people across ages. A sample-barcoded 5' primer and a J-beta primer mix were used in a second PCR of about 6 to 12 cycles. TCRdb ran MiXCR on the 5' RACE reads and lists one entry per CDR3 protein. Of roughly 1.9 million distinct CDR3 sequences listed, about two fifths are singletons. This CDR3 is built from 16 residues. CDR1 LGHNA and CDR2 YNFKEQ come from the germline V gene. Between the trimmed V and J ends, which lost 1 base and 4 bases, there was a span of 16 bases. The sequenced material came from blood. The clonotype was recovered from a human donor in good health. This chain connects TRBV4-2 to TRBJ1-2, with D possibly TRBD1 on 5 matching bases. The CDR3 sequence is CASSQVPGGGLYGYTF. For the CDR3, the DNA is TGTGCCAGCAGCCAAGTCCCCGGGGGAGGACTCTATGGCTACACCTTC.